The 9 T cell receptor beta chains listed next were all sequenced from one sample in a study of CD8 T cells in ankylosing spondylitis. MiXCR, applied by TCRdb to the 5' RACE reads, yields one record per CDR3 protein. The table lists 250,000 or so distinct CDR3 sequences, 15% to 20% of them singletons. Sequencing used blood, either unsorted or a sorted T cell fraction (not recorded which). Receptors were obtained from a male donor with ankylosing spondylitis or in good health (not recorded which).

This chain connects TRBV29-1 to TRBJ1-2; D gene ambiguous. V was cut by 2 bases and J by 7 bases, with 14 bases left in between. The germline V gene encodes CDR1 SQVTM and CDR2 ANQGSEA. The CDR3 totals 13 residues. Here the CDR3 DNA reads TGCAGCGTTGAACCGCAGATAGTTGGTGGCTACACCTTC. It encodes CSVEPQIVGGYTF.

As for this clonotype: A much larger clone sits a single nucleotide away, making a read error possible. J is TRBJ2-1 and V is TRBV7-2, with 8 positions matching TRBD2. CDR1 is SGHTA, CDR2 FQGNSA, per germline. V trimming: 1 base; J trimming: 2 bases; junction bases outside the gene matches: 1. The CDR3 consists of 15 residues. CDR3 amino acids: CASSLDSGAYNEQFF. CDR3 DNA sequence: TGTGCCAGCAGCTTAGATAGCGGGGCCTACAATGAGCAGTTCTTC.

V gene TRBV5-1 combines with J gene TRBJ2-1; unclear D gene. Per the germline V gene, CDR1 is SGHRS and CDR2 is YFSETQ. This CDR3 is built from 14 residues. Trimming pared 4 bases from V and 6 bases from J, leaving 14 bases between. For the CDR3, the DNA is TGCGCCAGCAGCCTCCTTGACTCTTCCAATGAGCAGTTCTTC. This codes for CASSLLDSSNEQFF.

This chain uses TRBV12-3 or TRBV12-4 with TRBJ1-5; no definite D call. This CDR3 spans 16 amino acids. With 4 bases removed from V and 6 bases from J, the gap between germline ends came to 19 bases. The CDR3 loop is CASSSIRAGYSQPQHF. The CDR3 DNA reads TGTGCCAGCAGTTCAATTAGGGCGGGATATAGTCAGCCCCAGCATTTT.

The chain joins TRBV19 to TRBJ2-2; D unresolved. The CDR3 consists of 11 residues. CDR1 and CDR2 from the germline V gene are LNHDA and SQIVND (reference sequence). V lost 7 bases and J lost 4, with 4 bases in between. Here the CDR3 DNA reads TGTGCCAGTACTACCACCGGGGAGCTGTTTTTT. This encodes CASTTTGELFF.

CDR3 in DNA: TGTGCCAGCAGCAACTGGGGCACAGATACGCAGTATTTT. It translates to CASSNWGTDTQYF. The genes are TRBV6-1 and TRBJ2-3; no clear D. This CDR3 is 13 amino acids long. V gave up 6 bases and J gave up 1 base, with 8 bases separating them. Germline lookup yields CDR1 MNHNS and CDR2 SASEGT.

This chain links TRBV12-5 with TRBJ2-3, with TRBD2 identical over 8 bases. Germline CDR1 is LGHNT and CDR2 is FRNRAP. The trim removed 3 bases at V and 4 bases at J, leaving 12 bases unmatched. CDR3 length: 17 residues. The CDR3 reads CASGFPSTGLASDTQYF. CDR3 DNA sequence: TGTGCTAGTGGTTTCCCATCGACAGGACTAGCTTCAGATACGCAGTATTTT.

This clonotype was counted between two and nine times. This chain joins TRBV9 and TRBJ2-1, with 8 positions matching TRBD2. The CDR3 sequence is 15 residues long. J was trimmed by 2 bases and V by 3 bases; bases with no gene match: 4. The germline CDR1 and CDR2 sequences are SGDLS and YYNGEE. The CDR3 bases are TGTGCCAGCAGCGGTAGCGGGACCCCCTACAATGAGCAGTTCTTC. Translated, it gives CASSGSGTPYNEQFF.

This clonotype was seen ten or more times. The rearrangement links TRBV29-1 to TRBJ2-2; D is undetermined. V shed 4 bases and J shed 4 bases, with 13 bases lying between them. This CDR3 is 14 amino acids long. The germline V gene encodes CDR1 SQVTM and CDR2 ANQGSEA. CDR3 sequence reads: CSVAGVKSTGELFF. Here the CDR3 DNA reads TGCAGCGTTGCCGGAGTAAAATCCACCGGGGAGCTGTTTTTT.